This TCR beta chain was observed in a study of blood T cell repertoires in COVID-19. Per the authors' pipeline: Amplifying reference gene primers gave estimates of nucleated cell counts. Using immunoSEQ multiplex PCR, the repertoire was profiled, and TCRdb retains in-frame clones only, with some absent. The V and J calls and clone size were taken over from that table, and D and trimming were inferred from the DNA. The profile shows over 200,000 clones, about nine tenths of them singletons. In germline, CDR1 is SNHLY, CDR2 FYNNEI. The CDR3 runs to 14 residues. V was cut by 4 bases and J by 2 bases, with 12 bases left in between.

This TCR derives from a man between 60 and 75 years old who had recovered from COVID-19. This chain joins TRBV2 and TRBJ2-7; D gene uncertain. What was sequenced was peripheral blood. CDR3 nucleotide sequence: TGTGCCAGCAGTGGGCCAGCGCGCCCCTACGAGCAGTACTTC. It translates to CASSGPARPYEQYF.